The present TCR beta chain was sequenced within a study of blood T cell repertoires in COVID-19. As for the study in general: There were acute and convalescent COVID-19 samples, and they came from the United States, Italy and Spain. PBMCs, B-cell-depleted T cells, or T cells were the source of the cDNA or gDNA that made up the material.

As to this clone: Other nucleotide sequences in the sample specify the same CDR3.

The V gene's germline CDR1 is SEHNR and CDR2 FQNEAQ (reference sequence). Trimming cost V 5 bases and J 7 bases, with 12 bases left between them. This CDR3 has 12 residues. Original handling: Amplification from reference gene primers served as the basis for estimated nucleated cell counts. TCRdb keeps only in-frame clones here, not all; method: immunoSEQ multiplex PCR. From that table come the V and J calls and clone size; the DNA was used to work out D and trimming. The table records hundreds of thousands of clones, around 86% of them present only once. This TCR was sampled from a woman aged 25 to 45 who had recovered from COVID-19. Sequencing used peripheral blood. J is TRBJ2-7 and V is TRBV7-9; D possibly corresponds to TRBD1 (6 bases). CDR3 loop: CASSLTGYEQYF. CDR3 sequence (DNA): TGTGCCAGCAGCCTAACAGGGTATGAGCAGTACTTC.